This T cell receptor (beta chain) stems from a study of post-analysis software for immune sequencing data. The library was made from cDNA and included unique molecular identifiers. TCRdb analysed the PCR reads with MiXCR anew, one entry per CDR3 protein. The table lists roughly 400,000 distinct CDR3 sequences, 39% of them singletons. This clonotype was seen once. Its matching antigen is unknown. The CDR3 loop spans 12 amino acids. Germline assignment: CDR1 MDHEN and CDR2 SYDVKM. Trimming pared 2 bases from V and 2 bases from J, leaving 4 bases between. Study-level results: The five TRBV segments detected at higher frequency in patients than in controls included TRBV5-6, TRBV5-1 and TRBV20-1.

The J gene is TRBJ2-7, the V gene TRBV28; the D is unclear. Material: blood. The origin of this receptor is a girl aged 2-10 years with multiple sclerosis. The CDR3 sequence: CASSLQPYEQYF. The DNA of the CDR3 is TGTGCCAGCAGTTTACAGCCCTACGAGCAGTACTTC.